A selection of T cell receptor beta chains follows, all from one sample in a study of CD4 T cells in relation to SARS-CoV-2 and coronaviruses. These receptors lack a known antigen. This table comes from immunoSEQ multiplex PCR, and its TCRdb copy is limited to in-frame clones, with some not included. The top ten clones hold roughly 3% of a sample with tens of thousands of clones, 77% of them seen once. The sample comprised memory CD4+ T cells from PBMCs, cultured in vitro. All receptors come from an adult with COVID-19. CDR3s include the opening cysteine and the closing phenylalanine or tryptophan. A D gene is named only where the DNA matches it firmly. Clone size is stated in some rows and not others, as once, few, many or a class when expanded.

>-|TRBJ2-7|TRBV6-5|-
TGTGCCAGCACCCCCCAAAGGGGCGCAGGTTACGAGCAGTACTTC
CASTPQRGAGYEQYF
>-|TRBJ2-1|TRBV7-3|once
TGTGCCAGCAGCTTAACGGCGGGCCCGGCCGTCGGGGGGCTCACCCTCTACAATGAGCAGTTCTTC
CASSLTAGPAVGGLTLYNEQFF
>-|TRBJ2-4|TRBV2|-
TGTGCCAGCAGCCTGAAAAACATTCAGTACTTC
CASSLKNIQYF
>-|TRBJ2-5|TRBV10-3|-
TGTGCCATCCGCGAGACACAGGGAGTGACCCAGTACTTC
CAIRETQGVTQYF
>-|TRBJ2-1|TRBV5-1|-
TGCGCCAGCAGCTTGACGGGAGCCGCCTACAATGAGCAGTTCTTC
CASSLTGAAYNEQFF
>-|TRBJ2-1|TRBV5-4|-
TGTGCCAGCAGCTTGCAGGAAGAAGGGGGAGGCCCTTACAATGAGCAGTTCTTC
CASSLQEEGGGPYNEQFF
>TRBD1|TRBJ2-2|TRBV6-4|-
TGTGCCAGCAGTGACAGGGGGCACACCGGGGAGCTGTTTTTT
CASSDRGHTGELFF
>-|TRBJ1-5|TRBV2|-
TGTGCCAGCAGTGAAGAGACAGCTAATCAGCCCCAGCATTTT
CASSEETANQPQHF
>TRBD2|TRBJ2-3|TRBV25-1|-
TGTGCCAGCAGTGAATCAGTAGCGGGAGTTGAAGATACGCAGTATTTT
CASSESVAGVEDTQYF
>-|TRBJ2-7|TRBV12-3/TRBV12-4|-
TGTGCCAGCAGGGGGCAGAACTCCTACGAGCAGTACTTC
CASRGQNSYEQYF
>TRBD2|TRBJ2-3|TRBV7-9|-
TGTGCCAGCAGGATAGGGGGACTAGCGGGAGTTCTCACAGATACGCAGTATTTT
CASRIGGLAGVLTDTQYF
>-|TRBJ2-7|TRBV7-9|-
TGTGCCAGCAGCTTACCGCAGGGTTCGTGGCAGTACTTC
CASSLPQGSWQYF
>TRBD2|TRBJ2-7|TRBV2|-
TGTGCCAGCACTAGGAAGCGGGAGGGCCCCTACGAGCAGTACTTC
CASTRKREGPYEQYF
>-|TRBJ1-5|TRBV28|-
TGTGCCAGCAGTCCCTTTGGAGGGAATGGCAATCAGCCCCAGCATTTT
CASSPFGGNGNQPQHF
>-|TRBJ1-4|TRBV7-9|-
TGTGCCAGCAGCGATAACGCAGGGTCCGGTGAAAAACTGTTTTTT
CASSDNAGSGEKLFF
>-|TRBJ2-7|TRBV7-2|-
TGTGCCAGCAGCTTGGGCGGTATGAGCTACGAGCAGTACTTC
CASSLGGMSYEQYF
>-|TRBJ1-1|TRBV4-2|-
TGTGCCAGCAGCCAAGAGGTCGGGGGGAACACTGAAGCTTTCTTT
CASSQEVGGNTEAFF
>-|TRBJ1-1|TRBV6-4|-
TGTGCCAGCAGTGATAACCAGGGAACTGAAGCTTTCTTT
CASSDNQGTEAFF
>-|TRBJ2-3|TRBV11-2|-
TGTGCCAGCAGCGGACTGCGGAGAAAGACAGATACGCAGTATTTT
CASSGLRRKTDTQYF
>-|TRBJ1-4|TRBV7-9|-
TGTGCCAGCAGCTCACAAAGAGGGGATAATGAAAAACTGTTTTTT
CASSSQRGDNEKLFF
>TRBD2|TRBJ2-7|TRBV11-2|-
TGTGCCAGCAGCCGTGGGACTACCGAGCAGTACTTC
CASSRGTTEQYF
>TRBD1|TRBJ2-7|TRBV18|-
TGTGCCAGCACAATCGGACAGGCCGTCGACTCCTACGAGCAGTACTTC
CASTIGQAVDSYEQYF
>TRBD2|TRBJ2-7|TRBV5-1|-
TGCGCCAGCAGACTACTAGCGGGAGGCTCCTACGAGCAGTACTTC
CASRLLAGGSYEQYF
>-|TRBJ2-1|TRBV25-1|-
TGTGCCAGCAGTGAAGTGGGGGCCAATGAGCAGTTCTTC
CASSEVGANEQFF
>-|TRBJ1-5|TRBV21-1|few
TGTGCCAGCAGCAAACTAAATTCCGGCGGGCCCCAGCATTTT
CASSKLNSGGPQHF
>-|TRBJ1-2|TRBV4-2|-
TGTGCCAGCAGCCAAACTCACCACAGGGTAGGTGGCTACACCTTC
CASSQTHHRVGGYTF
>TRBD1|TRBJ2-2|TRBV3-1/TRBV3-2|-
TGTGCCAGCAGCCAGGGACAGGGGGCCGGGGAGCTGTTTTTT
CASSQGQGAGELFF
>-|TRBJ2-7|TRBV15|once
TGTGCCACCAGCAACAGGGGGGGCTCCTACGAGCAGTACTTC
CATSNRGGSYEQYF
>-|TRBJ2-1|TRBV20-1|-
TGCAGTGCTATAAGGGATGAGCAGTTCTTC
CSAIRDEQFF
>-|TRBJ2-2|TRBV19|-
TGTGCCAGTAGTATGTTCGGACAGCGAAACACCGGGGAGCTGTTTTTT
CASSMFGQRNTGELFF
>TRBD1|TRBJ1-2|TRBV3-1/TRBV3-2|-
TGTGCCAGCAGCCCCGACAGGGGAGGTGGCTACACCTTC
CASSPDRGGGYTF
>TRBD2|TRBJ2-5|TRBV13|-
TGTGCCAGCAGCTTGGGACTAGCGGAAGAGACCCAGTACTTC
CASSLGLAEETQYF
>TRBD2|TRBJ2-7|TRBV2|few
TGTGCCAGCACCGCTAGCGGGAGGACTTTCTACGAGCAGTACTTC
CASTASGRTFYEQYF
>-|TRBJ2-7|TRBV5-6|once
TGTGCCAGCAGCTTGGCCGGGGGCAGCGCTTTTACCTACGAGCAGTACTTC
CASSLAGGSAFTYEQYF
>-|TRBJ1-1|TRBV18|-
TGTGCCAGCTCGCCAATACGGGACACTGAAGCTTTCTTT
CASSPIRDTEAFF
>-|TRBJ1-6|TRBV25-1|-
TGTGCCAGCAGTGAATACGCGGGCTTCAACTCACCCCTCCACTTT
CASSEYAGFNSPLHF
>TRBD2|TRBJ2-7|TRBV14|-
TGTGCCAGCAGCAAGTCAGTGCGGACTAGCGGGCCCTGGGACGCCTACGAGCAGTACTTC
CASSKSVRTSGPWDAYEQYF
>TRBD2|TRBJ2-1|TRBV6-5|medium-sized
TGTGCCAGCAGTAGACTAGCGGGATATGAGCAGTTCTTC
CASSRLAGYEQFF
>-|TRBJ2-7|TRBV21-1|-
TGTGCCAGCAGCAAAGAAAGGGTGGCTCCCTACGAGCAGTACTTC
CASSKERVAPYEQYF
>-|TRBJ1-5|TRBV30|-
TGTGCCTGGAGTTCCCGAAGAAACCAGCCCCAGCATTTT
CAWSSRRNQPQHF
>-|TRBJ1-4|TRBV7-3|-
TGTGCCAGCAGCTTAGGTGTCGGTGAAAAACTGTTTTTT
CASSLGVGEKLFF
>-|TRBJ2-3|TRBV15|-
TGTGCCACCAGCTCCCGCCAACCTAGCGAGTGGACAGATACGCAGTATTTT
CATSSRQPSEWTDTQYF
>-|TRBJ2-3|TRBV12-3/TRBV12-4|-
TGTGCCAGCAGTCCAACTAGCACAGATACGCAGTATTTT
CASSPTSTDTQYF
>-|TRBJ1-1|TRBV5-4|-
TGTGCCAGCAGCCCAGGCGGGGGTCGCACTGAAGCTTTCTTT
CASSPGGGRTEAFF
>-|TRBJ2-2|TRBV7-6|few
TGTGCCAGCAGCTTAGTTCTGCGTGGGAGCTATACCGGGGAGCTGTTTTTT
CASSLVLRGSYTGELFF
>-|TRBJ2-5|TRBV11-2|-
TGTGCCAGCAGCTTAGAGGGGTTGGAGACCCAGTACTTC
CASSLEGLETQYF